The source of this T cell receptor (beta chain) is a study of blood T cell repertoires in COVID-19. Whole-study context: Whether acute or convalescent, the COVID-19 samples came from the United States, Italy and Spain. T cells, B-cell-depleted T cells, or PBMCs supplied cDNA or gDNA.

Original processing methods: From reference gene primer amplification, estimates of nucleated cell counts were derived. Some clones are missing from TCRdb's copy, which holds only in-frame ones; the method was immunoSEQ multiplex PCR. For V, J and clone size, that table is used; D and trimming come from the DNA. Of 140,000 to 150,000 clones detected, around 89% appear once; the ten largest clones hold over 2.5%. The sequencing sample was made of peripheral blood. This receptor was identified in a man in his sixties with active or convalescent COVID-19.

The CDR3 loop is CASKDTIPGEAFF. The CDR3 nucleotides read TGTGCCAGTAAAGACACGATCCCCGGTGAAGCTTTCTTT. The chain joins TRBV19 to TRBJ1-1; D is unresolved. Trimming removed 7 bases at V and 7 bases at J, with 16 bases between. CDR3 length equals 13 residues. Germline values: CDR1 LNHDA, CDR2 SQIVND (reference sequence).